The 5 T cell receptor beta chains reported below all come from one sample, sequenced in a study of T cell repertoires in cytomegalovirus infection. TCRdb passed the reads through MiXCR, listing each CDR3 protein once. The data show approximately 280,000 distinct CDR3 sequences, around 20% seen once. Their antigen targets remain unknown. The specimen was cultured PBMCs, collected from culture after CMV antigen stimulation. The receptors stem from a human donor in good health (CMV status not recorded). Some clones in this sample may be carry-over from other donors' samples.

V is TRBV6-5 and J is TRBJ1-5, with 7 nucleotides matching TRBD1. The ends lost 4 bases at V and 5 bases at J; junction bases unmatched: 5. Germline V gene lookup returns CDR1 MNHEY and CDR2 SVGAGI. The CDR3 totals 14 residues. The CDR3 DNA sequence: TGTGCCAGCAGTTGGCAGGGGGTCGATCAGCCCCAGCATTTT. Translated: CASSWQGVDQPQHF.

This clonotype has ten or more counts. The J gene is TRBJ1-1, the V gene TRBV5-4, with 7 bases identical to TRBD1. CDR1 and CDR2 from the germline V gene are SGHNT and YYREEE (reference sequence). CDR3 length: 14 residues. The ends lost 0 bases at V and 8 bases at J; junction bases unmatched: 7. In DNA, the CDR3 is TGTGCCAGCAGCTTGGGAAGACAGGGCTTGGAAGCTTTCTTT. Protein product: CASSLGRQGLEAFF.

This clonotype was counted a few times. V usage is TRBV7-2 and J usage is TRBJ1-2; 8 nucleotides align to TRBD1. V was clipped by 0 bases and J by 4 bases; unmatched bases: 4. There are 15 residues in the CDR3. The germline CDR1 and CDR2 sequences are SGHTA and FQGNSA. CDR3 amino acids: CASSLARDRRYGYTF. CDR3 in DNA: TGTGCCAGCAGCTTAGCCAGGGACAGGCGCTATGGCTACACCTTC.

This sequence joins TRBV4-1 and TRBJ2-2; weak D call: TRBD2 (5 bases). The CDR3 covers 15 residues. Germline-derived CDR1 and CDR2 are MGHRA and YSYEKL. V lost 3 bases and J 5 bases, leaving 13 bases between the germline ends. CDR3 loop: CASSQGYGGTGELFF. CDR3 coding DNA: TGCGCCAGCAGCCAGGGGTATGGAGGAACCGGGGAGCTGTTTTTT.

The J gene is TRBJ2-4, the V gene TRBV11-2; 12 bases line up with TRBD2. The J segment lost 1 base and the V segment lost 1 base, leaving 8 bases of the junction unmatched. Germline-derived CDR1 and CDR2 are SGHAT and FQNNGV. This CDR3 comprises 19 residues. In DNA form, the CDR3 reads TGTGCCAGCAGCTTAGTTACTAGCGGGAGGTTGAAGGCCAAAAACATTCAGTACTTC. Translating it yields CASSLVTSGRLKAKNIQYF. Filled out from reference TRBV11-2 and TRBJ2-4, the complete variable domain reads EAGVAQSPRYKIIEKRQSVAFWCNPISGHATLYWYQQILGQGPKLLIQFQNNGVVDDSQLPKDRFSAERLKGVDSTLKIQPAKLEDSAVYLCASSLVTSGRLKAKNIQYFGAGTRLSVL.